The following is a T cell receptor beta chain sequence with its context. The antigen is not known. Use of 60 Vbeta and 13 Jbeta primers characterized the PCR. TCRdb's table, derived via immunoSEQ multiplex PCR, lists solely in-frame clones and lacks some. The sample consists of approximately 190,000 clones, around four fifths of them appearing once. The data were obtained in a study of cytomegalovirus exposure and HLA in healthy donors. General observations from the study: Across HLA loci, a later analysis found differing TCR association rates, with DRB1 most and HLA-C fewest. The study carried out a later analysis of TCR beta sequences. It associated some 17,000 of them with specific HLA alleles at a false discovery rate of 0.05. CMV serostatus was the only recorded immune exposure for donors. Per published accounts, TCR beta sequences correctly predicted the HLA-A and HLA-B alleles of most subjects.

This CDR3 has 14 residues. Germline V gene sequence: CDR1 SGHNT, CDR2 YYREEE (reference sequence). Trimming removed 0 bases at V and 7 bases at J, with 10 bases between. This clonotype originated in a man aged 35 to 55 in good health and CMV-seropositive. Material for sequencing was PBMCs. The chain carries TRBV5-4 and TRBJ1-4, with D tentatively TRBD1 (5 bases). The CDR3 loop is CASSLDGGAEKLFF. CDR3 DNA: TGTGCCAGCAGCTTGGATGGAGGGGCTGAAAAACTGTTTTTT.